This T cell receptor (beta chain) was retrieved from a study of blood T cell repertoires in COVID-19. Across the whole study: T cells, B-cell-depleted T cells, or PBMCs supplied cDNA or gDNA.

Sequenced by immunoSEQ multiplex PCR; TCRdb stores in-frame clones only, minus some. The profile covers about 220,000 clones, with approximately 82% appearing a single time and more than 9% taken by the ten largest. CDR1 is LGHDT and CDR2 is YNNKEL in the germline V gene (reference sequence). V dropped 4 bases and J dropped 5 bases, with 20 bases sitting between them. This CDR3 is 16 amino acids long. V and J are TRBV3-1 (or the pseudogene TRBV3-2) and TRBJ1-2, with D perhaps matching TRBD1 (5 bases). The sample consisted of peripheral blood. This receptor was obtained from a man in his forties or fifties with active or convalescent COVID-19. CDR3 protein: CASSPLGSGGEYGYTF. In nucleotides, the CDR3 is TGTGCCAGCAGCCCCCTGGGTTCGGGGGGTGAATATGGCTACACCTTC.